One and the same sample provided the 2 T cell receptor beta chains below, sequenced in a study of CD8 T cells in Susac syndrome. It was with random hexamers that 0.5 to 1 ug RNA was reverse transcribed. TCRdb redid the calling of the immunoSEQ multiplex PCR reads with MiXCR, one entry per CDR3 protein. The table has around 56,000 distinct CDR3 sequences, around nine tenths seen once. The specimen was CD8+ T cells from PBMCs. The receptors stem from a human donor in good health.

The rearrangement joins TRBV29-1 to TRBJ1-3; 8 bases line up with TRBD1. Germline V CDR1 and CDR2: SQVTM, ANQGSEA. Trimming cost V 4 bases and J 2 bases; bases outside gene matches: 4. CDR3 size: 14 residues. This chain's CDR3 is CSVGGQGPGNTIYF. The CDR3 coding sequence is TGCAGCGTTGGAGGACAGGGCCCTGGAAACACCATATATTTT.

The chain links TRBV10-2 to TRBJ1-4; D gene unclear. The length of the CDR3 is 17 residues. Trimming removed 7 bases from V and 0 bases from J, with 18 bases in between. From germline, CDR1 is WSHSY and CDR2 SAAADI. The CDR3 here is CASNQDPTDATNEKLFF. The CDR3 DNA reads TGCGCCAGCAATCAAGACCCGACTGATGCAACTAATGAAAAACTGTTTTTT.